This T cell receptor (beta chain) stems from a study of blood T cell repertoires in COVID-19. Study context: Material from acute and convalescent COVID-19 was sourced from the United States, Italy and Spain. From T cells, B-cell-depleted T cells, or PBMCs came the material, which was cDNA or gDNA.

Germline V lookup: CDR1 SGHVS, CDR2 FNYEAQ. The germline V and J ends were trimmed by 8 bases and 5 bases, with 13 bases remaining between them. There are 14 residues in the CDR3. Data came from immunoSEQ multiplex PCR; TCRdb stores just in-frame clones and leaves some out. The sample includes roughly 250,000 clones, nearly 85% of them seen just once. The chain carries TRBV7-6 and TRBJ1-6; tentatively, D is TRBD1 (5 bases). The sequence was obtained from a human donor in a cohort sampled during active COVID-19. Sequenced: peripheral blood. The CDR3 DNA follows: TGTGCCAGCGCAAGAGACAGTGATAATTCACCCCTCCACTTT. It yields the protein CASARDSDNSPLHF.